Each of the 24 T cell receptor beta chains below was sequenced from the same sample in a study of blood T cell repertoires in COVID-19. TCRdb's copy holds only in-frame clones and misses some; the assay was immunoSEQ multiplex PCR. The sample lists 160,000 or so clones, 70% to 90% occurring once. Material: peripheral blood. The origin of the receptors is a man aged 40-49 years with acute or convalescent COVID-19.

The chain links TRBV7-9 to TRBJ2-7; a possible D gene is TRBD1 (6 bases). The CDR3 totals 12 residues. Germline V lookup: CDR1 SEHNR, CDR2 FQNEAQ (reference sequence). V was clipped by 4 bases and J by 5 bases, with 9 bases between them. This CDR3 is CASSSTGHEQYF. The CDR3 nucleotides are TGTGCCAGCAGCTCAACAGGGCACGAGCAGTACTTC.

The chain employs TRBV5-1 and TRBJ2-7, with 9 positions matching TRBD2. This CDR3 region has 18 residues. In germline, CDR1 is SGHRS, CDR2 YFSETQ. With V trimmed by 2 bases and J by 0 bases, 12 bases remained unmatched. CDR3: CASSFPRVAGDSSYEQYF. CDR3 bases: TGCGCCAGCAGCTTCCCGAGGGTAGCGGGGGATAGCTCCTACGAGCAGTACTTC.

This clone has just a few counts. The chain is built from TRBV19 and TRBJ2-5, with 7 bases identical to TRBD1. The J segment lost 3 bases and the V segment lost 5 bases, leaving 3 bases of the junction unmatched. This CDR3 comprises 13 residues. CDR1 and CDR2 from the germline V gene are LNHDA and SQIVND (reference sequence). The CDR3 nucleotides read TGTGCCAGTAGTCCGACAGGGAAAGAGACCCAGTACTTC. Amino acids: CASSPTGKETQYF. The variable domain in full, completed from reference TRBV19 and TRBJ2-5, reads DGGITQSPKYLFRKEGQNVTLSCEQNLNHDAMYWYRQDPGQGLRLIYYSQIVNDFQKGDIAEGYSVSREKKESFPLTVTSAQKNPTAFYLCASSPTGKETQYFGPGTRLLVL.

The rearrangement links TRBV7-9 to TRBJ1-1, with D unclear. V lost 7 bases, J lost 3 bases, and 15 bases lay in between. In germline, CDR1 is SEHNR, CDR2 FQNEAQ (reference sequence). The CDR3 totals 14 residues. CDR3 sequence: CASKFQERDTEAFF. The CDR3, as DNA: TGTGCCAGCAAATTTCAGGAGAGGGACACTGAAGCTTTCTTT.

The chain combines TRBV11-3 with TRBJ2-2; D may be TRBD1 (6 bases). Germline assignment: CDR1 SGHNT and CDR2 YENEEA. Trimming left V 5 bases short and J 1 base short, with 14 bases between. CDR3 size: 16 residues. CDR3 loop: CASSPRRGGNTGELFF. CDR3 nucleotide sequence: TGTGCCAGCAGCCCACGAAGAGGGGGGAACACCGGGGAGCTGTTTTTT.

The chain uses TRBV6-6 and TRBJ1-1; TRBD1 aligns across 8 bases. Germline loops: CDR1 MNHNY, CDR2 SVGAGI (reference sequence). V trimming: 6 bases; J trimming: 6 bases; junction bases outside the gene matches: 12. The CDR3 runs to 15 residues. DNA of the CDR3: TGTGCCAGCAGCCGTAAACAGGGGGAGGGCGCTGAAGCTTTCTTT. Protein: CASSRKQGEGAEAFF.

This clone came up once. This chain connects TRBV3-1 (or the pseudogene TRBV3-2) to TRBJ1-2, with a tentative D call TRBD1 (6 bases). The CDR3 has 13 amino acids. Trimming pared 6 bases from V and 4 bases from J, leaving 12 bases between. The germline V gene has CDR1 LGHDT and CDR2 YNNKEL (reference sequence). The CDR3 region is CASSHRVAYGYTF. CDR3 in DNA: TGTGCCAGCAGTCACAGGGTAGCCTATGGCTACACCTTC.

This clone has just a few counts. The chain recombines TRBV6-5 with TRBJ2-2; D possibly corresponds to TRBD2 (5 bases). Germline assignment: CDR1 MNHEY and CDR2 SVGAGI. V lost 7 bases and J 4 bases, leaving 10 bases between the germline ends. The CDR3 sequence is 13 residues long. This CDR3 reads CASMRALTGELFF. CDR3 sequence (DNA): TGTGCCAGCATGAGGGCCCTCACCGGGGAGCTGTTTTTT.

In DNA, the CDR3 is TGTGCCAGCAGCGTCACGGGACAGGGTTTAAATGAGCAGTTCTTC. Protein product: CASSVTGQGLNEQFF. The genes are TRBV9 and TRBJ2-1; 9 nucleotides line up with TRBD1. The germline V gene encodes CDR1 SGDLS and CDR2 YYNGEE. V lost 2 bases to trimming and J lost 7 bases; unmatched junction nucleotides: 7. The CDR3 loop spans 15 amino acids.

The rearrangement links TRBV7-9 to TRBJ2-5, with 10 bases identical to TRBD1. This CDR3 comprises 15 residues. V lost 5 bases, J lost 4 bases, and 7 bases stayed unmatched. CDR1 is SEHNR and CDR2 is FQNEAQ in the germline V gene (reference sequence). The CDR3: CASSLRTGGRETQYF. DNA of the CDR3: TGTGCCAGCAGCCTCCGGACAGGGGGTAGAGAGACCCAGTACTTC.

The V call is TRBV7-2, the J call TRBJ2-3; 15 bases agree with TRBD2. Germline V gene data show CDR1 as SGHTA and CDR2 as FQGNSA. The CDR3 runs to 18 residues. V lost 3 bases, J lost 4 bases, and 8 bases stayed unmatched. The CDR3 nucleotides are TGTGCCAGCAGCTTTGGACTAGCGGGAGGGTTGGGCGCAGATACGCAGTATTTT. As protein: CASSFGLAGGLGADTQYF. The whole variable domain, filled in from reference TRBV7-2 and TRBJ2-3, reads GAGVSQSPSNKVTEKGKDVELRCDPISGHTALYWYRQSLGQGLEFLIYFQGNSAPDKSGLPSDRFSAERTGGSVSTLTIQRTQQEDSAVYLCASSFGLAGGLGADTQYFGPGTRLTVL.

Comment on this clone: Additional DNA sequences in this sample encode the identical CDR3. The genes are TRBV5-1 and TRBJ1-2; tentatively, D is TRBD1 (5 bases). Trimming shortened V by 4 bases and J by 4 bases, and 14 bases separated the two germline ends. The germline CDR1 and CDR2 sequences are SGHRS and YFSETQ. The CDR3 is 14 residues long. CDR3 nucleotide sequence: TGCGCCAGCAGCGCAGATCAGGGCAGCTATGGCTACACCTTC. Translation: CASSADQGSYGYTF.

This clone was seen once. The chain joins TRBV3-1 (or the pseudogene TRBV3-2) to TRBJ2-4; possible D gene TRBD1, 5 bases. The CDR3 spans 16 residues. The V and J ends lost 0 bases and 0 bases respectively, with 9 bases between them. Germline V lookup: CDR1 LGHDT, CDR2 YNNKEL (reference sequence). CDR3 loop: CASSQELGLAKNIQYF. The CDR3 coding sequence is TGTGCCAGCAGCCAAGAACTGGGGCTAGCCAAAAACATTCAGTACTTC.

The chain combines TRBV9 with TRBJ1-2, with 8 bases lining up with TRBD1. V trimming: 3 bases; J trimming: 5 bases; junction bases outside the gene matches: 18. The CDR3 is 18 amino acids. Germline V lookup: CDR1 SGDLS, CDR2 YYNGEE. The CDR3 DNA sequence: TGTGCCAGCAGCGCCCAACCGGGACAGGAGGGGGTCCCATATGGCTACACCTTC. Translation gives CASSAQPGQEGVPYGYTF.

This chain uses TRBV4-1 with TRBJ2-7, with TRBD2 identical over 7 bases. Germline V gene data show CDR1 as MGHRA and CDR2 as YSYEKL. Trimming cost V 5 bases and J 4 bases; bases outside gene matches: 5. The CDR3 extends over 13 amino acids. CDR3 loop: CASSMVGGYEQYF. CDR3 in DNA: TGCGCCAGCAGCATGGTGGGAGGGTACGAGCAGTACTTC.

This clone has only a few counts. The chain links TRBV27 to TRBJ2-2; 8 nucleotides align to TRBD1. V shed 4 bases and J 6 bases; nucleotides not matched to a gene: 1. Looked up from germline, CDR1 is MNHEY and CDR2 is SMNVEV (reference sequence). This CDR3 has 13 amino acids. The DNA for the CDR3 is TGTGCCAGCAGTTCACAGGGGGCCGGGGAGCTGTTTTTT. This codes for CASSSQGAGELFF.

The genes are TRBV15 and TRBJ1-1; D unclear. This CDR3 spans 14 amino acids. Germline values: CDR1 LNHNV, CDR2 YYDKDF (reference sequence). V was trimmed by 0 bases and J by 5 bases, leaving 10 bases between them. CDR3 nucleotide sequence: TGTGCCACCAGCAGAGATCTGAGGGTGACTGAAGCTTTCTTT. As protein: CATSRDLRVTEAFF.

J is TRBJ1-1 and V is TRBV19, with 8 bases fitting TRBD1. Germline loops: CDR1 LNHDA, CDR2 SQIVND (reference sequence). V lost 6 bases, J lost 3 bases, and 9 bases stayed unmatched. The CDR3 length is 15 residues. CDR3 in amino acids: CASRINPGQDTEAFF. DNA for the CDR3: TGTGCCAGTAGAATTAATCCGGGACAGGACACTGAAGCTTTCTTT.

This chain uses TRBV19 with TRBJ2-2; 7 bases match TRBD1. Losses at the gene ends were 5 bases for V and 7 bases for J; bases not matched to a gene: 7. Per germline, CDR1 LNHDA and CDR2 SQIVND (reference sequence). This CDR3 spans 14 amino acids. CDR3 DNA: TGTGCCAGTAGTTCCCAGGGGGAATACGGGGAGCTGTTTTTT. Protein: CASSSQGEYGELFF.

In nucleotides, the CDR3 is TGTGCCAGCAGTCCATCCTCCGGGACACCGAACACCGGGGAGCTGTTTTTT. This codes for CASSPSSGTPNTGELFF. The V call is TRBV6-6, the J call TRBJ2-2; tentative D call: TRBD1 (6 bases). Looked up from germline, CDR1 is MNHNY and CDR2 is SVGAGI (reference sequence). The CDR3 covers 17 residues. V lost 5 bases and J lost 0, with 16 bases in between.

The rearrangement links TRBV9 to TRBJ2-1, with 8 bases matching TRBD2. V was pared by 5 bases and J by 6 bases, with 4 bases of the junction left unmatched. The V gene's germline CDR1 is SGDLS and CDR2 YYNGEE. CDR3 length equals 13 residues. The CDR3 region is CASRAGTSNEQFF. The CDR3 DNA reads TGTGCCAGCAGGGCCGGGACTAGCAATGAGCAGTTCTTC.

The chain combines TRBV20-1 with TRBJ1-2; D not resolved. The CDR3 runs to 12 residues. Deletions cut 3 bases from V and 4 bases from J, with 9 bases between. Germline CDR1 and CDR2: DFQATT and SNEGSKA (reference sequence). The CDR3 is CSASAGIYGYTF. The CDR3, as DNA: TGCAGTGCTAGTGCAGGAATCTATGGCTACACCTTC.

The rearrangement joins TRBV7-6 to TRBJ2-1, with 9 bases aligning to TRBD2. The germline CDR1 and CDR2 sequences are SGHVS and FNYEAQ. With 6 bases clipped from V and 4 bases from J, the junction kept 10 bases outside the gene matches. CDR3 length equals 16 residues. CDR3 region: CASSQNSGGLYNEQFF. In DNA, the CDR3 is TGTGCCAGCAGTCAGAATAGCGGGGGCCTATACAATGAGCAGTTCTTC. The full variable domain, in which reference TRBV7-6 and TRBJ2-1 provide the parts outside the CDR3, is GAGVSQSPRYKVTKRGQDVALRCDPISGHVSLYWYRQALGQGPEFLTYFNYEAQQDKSGLPNDRFSAERPEGSISTLTIQRTEQRDSAMYRCASSQNSGGLYNEQFFGPGTRLTVL.

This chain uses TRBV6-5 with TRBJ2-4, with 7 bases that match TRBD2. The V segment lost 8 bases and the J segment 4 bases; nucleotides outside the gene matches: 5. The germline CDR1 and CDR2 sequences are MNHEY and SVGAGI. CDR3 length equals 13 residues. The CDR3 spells CASWGGNKNIQYF. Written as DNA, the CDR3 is TGTGCCAGCTGGGGGGGGAATAAAAACATTCAGTACTTC.